A selection of T cell receptor beta chains follows, all from one sample in a study of OX40 agonist ivuxolimab in advanced cancers. Only in-frame clones appear in the TCRdb table, and some are missing; sequencing was by immunoSEQ multiplex PCR. The sample lists 85,000 to 100,000 clones, around 90% occurring once. The sequencing here drew on CD4+ or CD8+ T cells sorted from blood, taken in a trial of the OX40 agonist ivuxolimab. All receptors come from an adult with an advanced solid tumor such as melanoma, head and neck, liver or kidney cancer. Both conserved end residues are part of each CDR3. The D gene is left open where the match is weak. For some rows the clone size is stated as once, few or many, or as a class when expanded; others skip it.

d_call j_call v_call clone_size cdr3_nt cdr3_aa
- TRBJ1-5 TRBV7-2 - TGTGCCAGCAGCTCCATCCCCTCAGGGAGCAATCAGCCCCAGCATTTT CASSSIPSGSNQPQHF
- TRBJ1-3 TRBV4-3 - TGCGCCAGCAGCTTCCAGGGGACTGGAAACACCATATATTTT CASSFQGTGNTIYF
- TRBJ1-5 TRBV7-2 - TGTGCCAGCAGCTACAACCCCGGCAGGGTGGGTAAGAATCAGCCCCAGCATTTT CASSYNPGRVGKNQPQHF
- TRBJ2-2 TRBV5-1 - TGCGCCAGCAGCTTGGTGGACTTTCAAAACGGGGAGCTGTTTTTT CASSLVDFQNGELFF
- TRBJ2-3 TRBV28 once TGTGCCAGCAGTTTACTAGGGGGAGGGGGCACAGATACGCAGTATTTT CASSLLGGGGTDTQYF
- TRBJ1-5 TRBV30 - TGTGCCTGGACCCGTTTCCAGGGTGGCAATCAGCCCCAGCATTTT CAWTRFQGGNQPQHF
- TRBJ2-6 TRBV19 - TGTGCCAGTACTGCAGGGCTCGGGGCCAACGTCCTGACTTTC CASTAGLGANVLTF
- TRBJ2-5 TRBV5-1 - TGCGCCAGCAGCGGGGACGGGACTCACTTTGCGACCCAGTACTTC CASSGDGTHFATQYF
- TRBJ1-1 TRBV2 - TGTGCCAGCAGGAGCCGCCGGGGGGACACTGAAGCTTTCTTT CASRSRRGDTEAFF
- TRBJ1-3 TRBV5-4 - TGTGCCAGCAGCTTGGCAGGGGTAGGAAACACCATATATTTT CASSLAGVGNTIYF
- TRBJ2-2 TRBV6-6 - TGTGCCAGCAAAGCGAACACCGGGGAGCTGTTTTTT CASKANTGELFF
- TRBJ2-7 TRBV19 once TGTGCCAGTAGCCAGGGGTGGGGTCTCCACGAGCAGTACTTC CASSQGWGLHEQYF
- TRBJ2-5 TRBV5-1 - TGCGCCAGCAGCTTGGCCAATTTAGCGGAAGAGACCCAGTACTTC CASSLANLAEETQYF
- TRBJ2-4 TRBV30 - TGTGCCTGGAGGGGTAGGACGAGTTGGCAAAACATTCAGTACTTC CAWRGRTSWQNIQYF
TRBD1 TRBJ1-2 TRBV7-6 - TGTGCCAGCAGCAAGACAGGGGAAAGGGGCTACACCTTC CASSKTGERGYTF
TRBD1 TRBJ1-6 TRBV7-2 few TGTGCCAGCAGCTTAGTACAGGGGAATTCACCCCTCCACTTT CASSLVQGNSPLHF
- TRBJ1-2 TRBV27 - TGTGCCAGCAGTCCCAAATCCGGGACCGCTAACTATGGCTACACCTTC CASSPKSGTANYGYTF
- TRBJ1-1 TRBV7-3 few TGTGCCAGCAGCCTATCGATGAACACTGAAGCTTTCTTT CASSLSMNTEAFF
- TRBJ1-4 TRBV6-1 - TGTGCCAGCAGTGACGGGACGAGGTTCCTTGCAACTAATGAAAAACTGTTTTTT CASSDGTRFLATNEKLFF
TRBD1 TRBJ1-1 TRBV30 - TGTGCCTGGGGATTTGGGACAGGACGCACTGAAGCTTTCTTT CAWGFGTGRTEAFF
TRBD1 TRBJ1-2 TRBV18 - TGTGCCAGCTCACCAGGGGGGACAGTTGATGGCTACACCTTC CASSPGGTVDGYTF
- TRBJ1-6 TRBV11-3 few TGTGCCAGCAGCCTCGGATTTAATTCACCCCTCCACTTT CASSLGFNSPLHF
- TRBJ1-4 TRBV11-2 once TGTGCCAGCAGCAAAGGGGCGGATAATGAAAAACTGTTTTTT CASSKGADNEKLFF
- TRBJ2-7 TRBV10-1 - TGCGCCAGCAGTTCGGACGGCAGCTCCTACGAGCAGTACTTC CASSSDGSSYEQYF